Below, 11 T cell receptor beta chains from the same sample are listed, as sequenced in a study of blood T cell repertoires in COVID-19. TCRdb's table, derived via immunoSEQ multiplex PCR, lists solely in-frame clones and lacks some. The sample records under 250,000 clones, 80% to 90% being singletons. The sequenced sample was peripheral blood. The source is a man aged 35 to 55 with active or convalescent COVID-19.

The chain recombines TRBV19 with TRBJ2-2, with 8 bases lining up with TRBD1. Unmatched junction bases numbered 3, after V lost 6 bases and J lost 0 bases. The germline CDR1 and CDR2 sequences are LNHDA and SQIVND (reference sequence). CDR3 length: 15 residues. The chain's CDR3 is CASRLQGANTGELFF. The CDR3 DNA follows: TGTGCCAGTAGGCTACAGGGGGCGAACACCGGGGAGCTGTTTTTT. The complete variable domain, with remaining parts taken from reference TRBV19 and TRBJ2-2, reads DGGITQSPKYLFRKEGQNVTLSCEQNLNHDAMYWYRQDPGQGLRLIYYSQIVNDFQKGDIAEGYSVSREKKESFPLTVTSAQKNPTAFYLCASRLQGANTGELFFGEGSRLTVL.

This clone was counted only a few times. V and J are TRBV2 and TRBJ1-3; no clear D. Trimming pared 6 bases from V and 3 bases from J, leaving 9 bases between. The CDR3 runs 13 residues. The germline V gene encodes CDR1 SNHLY and CDR2 FYNNEI. CDR3 coding DNA: TGTGCCAGCAGGCAGATGTTTGGAAACACCATATATTTT. Translation gives CASRQMFGNTIYF.

The chain is built from TRBV9 and TRBJ2-2; D might be TRBD1 (6 bases). This CDR3 is 15 amino acids long. Germline V gives CDR1 SGDLS, CDR2 YYNGEE. Trimming cost V 3 bases and J 1 base, with 10 bases left between them. The CDR3, as DNA: TGTGCCAGCAGCGACGACAGGCAGAACACCGGGGAGCTGTTTTTT. The encoded protein is CASSDDRQNTGELFF.

This clone has just a few counts. The chain carries TRBV11-2 and TRBJ1-5, with a tentative D call TRBD1 (5 bases). CDR1 and CDR2 from the germline V gene are SGHAT and FQNNGV. The CDR3 runs 15 residues. The ends were cut back, 6 bases at V and 1 base at J, with 13 bases in the middle. CDR3 loop: CASSLGGESNQPQHF. The CDR3, as DNA: TGTGCCAGCAGTTTGGGAGGGGAGAGCAATCAGCCCCAGCATTTT.

The gene calls are TRBV5-1 and TRBJ2-3; D not resolved. The CDR3 contains 19 residues. Germline V lookup: CDR1 SGHRS, CDR2 YFSETQ. Trimming took 4 bases from V and 4 from J, leaving 28 bases between them. In DNA form, the CDR3 reads TGCGCCAGCAGCCCCCGGCCTGGCCTAACCCAATCGGCGGCAGATACGCAGTATTTT. Amino acid sequence: CASSPRPGLTQSAADTQYF.

CDR3 protein: CASSQNLGTSGGAGSDTQYF. CDR3 coding DNA: TGTGCCAGCAGCCAAAATCTAGGGACTAGCGGGGGGGCGGGCTCAGATACGCAGTATTTT. V is TRBV3-1 (or the pseudogene TRBV3-2) and J is TRBJ2-3; TRBD2 agrees at 16 bases. The germline V gene encodes CDR1 LGHDT and CDR2 YNNKEL (reference sequence). V trimming: 2 bases; J trimming: 4 bases; junction bases outside the gene matches: 12. The CDR3 is 20 residues long.

The V gene is TRBV5-1, the J gene TRBJ1-4, with D hard to call. The CDR3 totals 15 residues. V was pared by 0 bases and J by 6 bases, with 12 bases between. Per germline, CDR1 SGHRS and CDR2 YFSETQ. The CDR3 region has the DNA TGCGCCAGCAGCTTGGGAGCGAGGGCTTATGAAAAACTGTTTTTT. Protein: CASSLGARAYEKLFF.

Only one count was recorded for this clone. The rearrangement links TRBV3-1 (or the pseudogene TRBV3-2) to TRBJ1-1; a possible D gene is TRBD1 (6 bases). The V end was cut by 0 bases, the J end by 4 bases, with 18 bases between. This CDR3 region has 17 residues. Germline V gene lookup returns CDR1 LGHDT and CDR2 YNNKEL (reference sequence). CDR3 DNA sequence: TGTGCCAGCAGCCAAGAATCCCTAACAGGGATGGGCACTGAAGCTTTCTTT. Encoded protein: CASSQESLTGMGTEAFF.

V usage is TRBV29-1 and J usage is TRBJ1-4, with TRBD1 as a possible D gene (5 bases). V dropped 4 bases and J dropped 9 bases, with 12 bases sitting between them. Germline CDR1 and CDR2: SQVTM and ANQGSEA. The CDR3 covers 12 residues. CDR3 in DNA: TGCAGCGTTGTCTGGCAGGGTCAAAAACTGTTTTTT. Amino acid sequence: CSVVWQGQKLFF. The full variable domain, completed using reference TRBV29-1 and TRBJ1-4, is SAVISQKPSRDICQRGTSLTIQCQVDSQVTMMFWYRQQPGQSLTLIATANQGSEATYESGFVIDKFPISRPNLTFSTLTVSNMSPEDSSIYLCSVVWQGQKLFFGSGTQLSVL.

The chain carries TRBV25-1 and TRBJ1-1; TRBD1 matches 8 bases. CDR1 and CDR2 (germline): MGHDK, SYGVNS. V shed 4 bases and J 5 bases; nucleotides not matched to a gene: 15. The CDR3 extends over 17 amino acids. The CDR3 region is CASSAPSGTGRTTEAFF. In nucleotides, the CDR3 is TGTGCCAGCAGTGCCCCCTCCGGGACAGGACGAACAACTGAAGCTTTCTTT.

The chain joins TRBV21-1 to TRBJ2-3; the table names TRBD1, a call not compared with the DNA. TRBV21-1 is a recognized pseudogene. The CDR3 has 16 residues. The CDR3 spells CASSIRTGTTTDTQYF. CDR3 sequence (DNA): TGTGCCAGCAGCATTCGGACAGGGACAACCACAGATACGCAGTATTTT.